The 8 T cell receptor beta chains reported below all come from one sample, sequenced in a study of cytomegalovirus exposure and HLA in healthy donors. Both 60 Vbeta primers and 13 Jbeta primers went into the PCR. This table comes from immunoSEQ multiplex PCR, and its TCRdb copy is limited to in-frame clones, with some not included. In the table there are fewer than 250,000 clones, 80% of which are singletons. The sequencing sample was made of PBMCs. Source of these receptors: a woman in her thirties or forties in good health and CMV-seronegative.

The V call is TRBV19, the J call TRBJ1-3; D may be TRBD1 (5 bases). This CDR3 has 15 residues. Deletions cut 0 bases from V and 2 bases from J, with 8 bases between. The germline V gene has CDR1 LNHDA and CDR2 SQIVND (reference sequence). This chain's CDR3 is CASSIDREAGNTIYF. The CDR3 DNA sequence: TGTGCCAGTAGTATAGACAGGGAGGCTGGAAACACCATATATTTT.

The CDR3 spells CAISEGLADSYEQYF. Here the CDR3 DNA reads TGTGCCATCAGTGAAGGTCTAGCGGACTCCTACGAGCAGTACTTC. The chain recombines TRBV10-3 with TRBJ2-7; TRBD2 agrees at 7 bases. Trimming cost V 3 bases and J 0 bases; bases outside gene matches: 5. This CDR3 is 15 amino acids long. The V gene's germline CDR1 is ENHRY and CDR2 SYGVKD.

V gene TRBV2 combines with J gene TRBJ1-5; 10 bases map to TRBD1. The CDR3 spans 14 residues. The ends lost 6 bases at V and 6 bases at J; junction bases unmatched: 5. Germline CDR1 SNHLY, CDR2 FYNNEI. In DNA, the CDR3 is TGTGCCAGCAGGGGGACAGGGGTTTCTCAGCCCCAGCATTTT. This sequence encodes CASRGTGVSQPQHF.

The chain is built from TRBV5-6 and TRBJ2-5; a possible D gene is TRBD2 (5 bases). V was clipped by 4 bases and J by 4 bases, with 14 bases between them. CDR1 and CDR2 (germline): SGHDT, YYEEEE. This CDR3 spans 14 amino acids. The CDR3 nucleotides are TGTGCCAGCAGCGTACCCGGGGTGGGAGAGACCCAGTACTTC. Translation: CASSVPGVGETQYF.

The chain employs TRBV5-6 and TRBJ1-2; possibly TRBD1 for D (6 bases). The CDR3 is made up of 15 amino acids. V was cut by 4 bases and J by 4 bases, with 17 bases left in between. The germline V gene encodes CDR1 SGHDT and CDR2 YYEEEE. Here the CDR3 reads CASSIEPQGFYGYTF. In DNA, the CDR3 is TGTGCCAGCAGCATTGAGCCCCAGGGGTTCTATGGCTACACCTTC.

This chain joins TRBV5-8 and TRBJ2-2, with D possibly being TRBD2 (5 bases). The CDR3 totals 14 residues. CDR1 and CDR2 (germline): SGHTS, YDEGEE. The V and J ends lost 4 bases and 4 bases respectively, with 11 bases between them. Here the CDR3 reads CASSIGIPTGELFF. CDR3 bases: TGTGCCAGCAGCATCGGGATCCCCACCGGGGAGCTGTTTTTT.

The gene calls are TRBV7-9 and TRBJ2-3; 9 nucleotides match TRBD2. This CDR3 has 15 amino acids. Germline values: CDR1 SEHNR, CDR2 FQNEAQ (reference sequence). J gave up 3 bases and V 5 bases, and 6 bases lay outside the gene matches. CDR3 in amino acids: CASSQRSGRTDTQYF. CDR3 DNA: TGTGCCAGCAGCCAAAGGAGCGGGAGGACAGATACGCAGTATTTT.

This chain uses TRBV7-9 with TRBJ1-2; no clear D gene. Trimming shortened V by 5 bases and J by 8 bases, and 15 bases separated the two germline ends. Germline CDR1 and CDR2: SEHNR and FQNEAQ (reference sequence). The CDR3 is 13 residues long. CDR3 coding DNA: TGTGCCAGCAGCATTAGAACGGAGAGCGGCTACACCTTC. The encoded protein is CASSIRTESGYTF.